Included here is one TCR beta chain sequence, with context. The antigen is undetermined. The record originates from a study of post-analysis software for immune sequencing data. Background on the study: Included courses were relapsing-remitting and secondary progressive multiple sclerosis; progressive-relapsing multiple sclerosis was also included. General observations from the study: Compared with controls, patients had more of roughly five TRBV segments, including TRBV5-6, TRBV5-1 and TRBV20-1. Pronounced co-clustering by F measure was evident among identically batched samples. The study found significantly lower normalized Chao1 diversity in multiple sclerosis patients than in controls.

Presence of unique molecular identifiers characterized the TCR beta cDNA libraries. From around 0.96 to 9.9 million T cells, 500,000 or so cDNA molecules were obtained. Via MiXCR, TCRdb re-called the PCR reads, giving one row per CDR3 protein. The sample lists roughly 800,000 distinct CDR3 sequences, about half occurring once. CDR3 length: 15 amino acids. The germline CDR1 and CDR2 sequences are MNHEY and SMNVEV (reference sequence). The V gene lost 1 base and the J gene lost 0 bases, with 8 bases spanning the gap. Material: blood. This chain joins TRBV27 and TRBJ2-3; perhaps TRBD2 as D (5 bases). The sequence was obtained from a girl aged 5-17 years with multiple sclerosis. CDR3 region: CASSLWSGSTDTQYF. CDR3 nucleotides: TGTGCCAGCAGTTTATGGAGCGGAAGCACAGATACGCAGTATTTT.